These 22 T cell receptor beta chains were sequenced from one sample in a study of shared clonotypes between healthy human individuals. Sequencing used immunoSEQ multiplex PCR; TCRdb keeps in-frame clones, though not all of them. The repertoire holds 2 million or so clones, with about 95% as singletons. CD45RO-negative, CCR7-selected cells formed the naive CD8 fraction, which excluded terminally differentiated effector memory CD45RA+ cells. Specimen: naive CD8+ T cells sorted from blood. The receptors originated from a man aged 18 to 35 in good health.

The rearrangement joins TRBV4-1 to TRBJ2-2; no firm D call. V was clipped by 1 base and J by 5 bases, with 8 bases between them. Germline CDR1 is MGHRA and CDR2 is YSYEKL. The CDR3 contains 14 residues. The CDR3 spells CASSQVPETGELFF. CDR3 nucleotide sequence: TGCGCCAGCAGCCAAGTCCCGGAAACCGGGGAGCTGTTTTTT.

J is TRBJ1-4 and V is TRBV30; a possible D gene is TRBD1 (5 bases). Between the trimmed V and J ends, which lost 2 bases and 7 bases, there was a span of 11 bases. The CDR3 runs to 13 residues. The germline gives CDR1 GTSNPN, CDR2 SVGIG (reference sequence). The DNA for the CDR3 is TGTGCCTGGAGTACGGGACTGGCTGAAAAACTGTTTTTT. This translates into CAWSTGLAEKLFF. The full variable domain, rest sourced from reference TRBV30 and TRBJ1-4, is SQTIHQWPATLVQPVGSPLSLECTVEGTSNPNLYWYRQAAGRGLQLLFYSVGIGQISSEVPQNLSASRPQDRQFILSSKKLLLSDSGFYLCAWSTGLAEKLFFGSGTQLSVL.

The chain is built from TRBV6-1 and TRBJ2-7; tentatively, D is TRBD2 (5 bases). This CDR3 has 16 residues. Germline assignment: CDR1 MNHNS and CDR2 SASEGT. V dropped 1 base and J dropped 5 bases, with 18 bases sitting between them. CDR3 in amino acids: CASSEGRPSPGNEQYF. The CDR3 DNA reads TGTGCCAGCAGTGAAGGCAGGCCCTCCCCCGGGAACGAGCAGTACTTC.

The gene calls are TRBV7-3 and TRBJ2-3, with D possibly called TRBD1 or TRBD2 (6 bases each). The CDR3 is 16 amino acids. Per the germline V gene, CDR1 is SGHTA and CDR2 is FQGTGA. V was pared by 5 bases and J by 4 bases, with 19 bases between. Here the CDR3 DNA reads TGTGCCAGCAGCCCCATTGGAAGGGGGGCACCAGATACGCAGTATTTT. Amino acid sequence: CASSPIGRGAPDTQYF. The variable domain in full, with the rest retrieved from reference TRBV7-3 and TRBJ2-3, is GAGVSQTPSNKVTEKGKYVELRCDPISGHTALYWYRQSLGQGPEFLIYFQGTGAADDSGLPNDRFFAVRPEGSVSTLKIQRTERGDSAVYLCASSPIGRGAPDTQYFGPGTRLTVL.

V gene TRBV5-4 combines with J gene TRBJ2-2; D is possibly TRBD1 (5 bases). The CDR3 has 15 amino acids. The ends were cut back, 3 bases at V and 0 bases at J, with 9 bases in the middle. Germline CDR1 reads SGHNT; CDR2 reads YYREEE (reference sequence). Written as DNA, the CDR3 is TGTGCCAGCAGCTCAGGGCCGGCGAACACCGGGGAGCTGTTTTTT. Protein: CASSSGPANTGELFF.

J is TRBJ2-5 and V is TRBV5-4; possibly TRBD1 for D (6 bases). CDR1 is SGHNT, CDR2 YYREEE, per germline (reference sequence). The CDR3 has 14 amino acids. Trimming took off 4 bases at V and 3 bases at J, with 13 bases between the two ends. CDR3 sequence: CASSPWAGEETQYF. CDR3 in DNA: TGTGCCAGCAGCCCTTGGGCAGGGGAAGAGACCCAGTACTTC.

The chain recombines TRBV27 with TRBJ1-1; tentative D call: TRBD1 (5 bases). The V end lost 0 bases, the J end lost 1 base, and 18 bases lay between the germline ends. CDR1 and CDR2 from the germline V gene are MNHEY and SMNVEV (reference sequence). CDR3 length equals 18 residues. CDR3 residues: CASSLSSMGVLENTEAFF. The CDR3 region has the DNA TGTGCCAGCAGTTTATCGAGTATGGGGGTTCTGGAGAACACTGAAGCTTTCTTT.

V and J are TRBV4-1 and TRBJ2-1; unclear D gene. The CDR3 contains 11 residues. V was trimmed by 8 bases and J by 7 bases, leaving 9 bases between them. In germline, CDR1 is MGHRA, CDR2 YSYEKL. CDR3 protein: CASGPLNEQFF. The CDR3 DNA is TGCGCCAGCGGCCCCCTGAATGAGCAGTTCTTC.

About this clone itself: The sample contains more than one DNA sequence encoding this CDR3. This rearrangement joins TRBV29-1 to TRBJ1-1; possible D gene TRBD1, 5 bases. Between the trimmed V and J ends, which lost 7 bases and 1 base, there was a span of 7 bases. The CDR3 is 11 amino acids. CDR1 SQVTM and CDR2 ANQGSEA come from the germline V gene. This chain's CDR3 is CSARGNTEAFF. The CDR3 bases are TGCAGCGCGAGGGGGAACACTGAAGCTTTCTTT.

This clone was detected once. The chain is built from TRBV27 and TRBJ2-7; D ambiguous. The germline CDR1 and CDR2 sequences are MNHEY and SMNVEV (reference sequence). The V and J ends lost 5 bases and 5 bases respectively, with 16 bases between them. The length of the CDR3 is 14 residues. CDR3: CASSPTLLVHEQYF. In DNA form, the CDR3 reads TGTGCCAGCAGTCCCACCCTCCTAGTCCACGAGCAGTACTTC.

This clone was detected only once. V is TRBV11-2 and J is TRBJ2-2, with 8 bases identical to TRBD1. Germline V gene lookup returns CDR1 SGHAT and CDR2 FQNNGV. V trimming: 3 bases; J trimming: 6 bases; junction bases outside the gene matches: 6. This CDR3 has 15 amino acids. The CDR3 DNA follows: TGTGCCAGCAGCTTCGGACAGGGTGGCCCCGGGGAGCTGTTTTTT. This translates into CASSFGQGGPGELFF.

The chain uses TRBV6-5 and TRBJ2-3; TRBD2 is a possible D gene (6 bases). Germline-derived CDR1 and CDR2 are MNHEY and SVGAGI. The CDR3 is 15 residues long. Between the trimmed V and J ends, which lost 5 bases and 2 bases, there was a span of 14 bases. The CDR3 DNA reads TGTGCCAGCAGTCCCACAGCGGGCCTCACAGATACGCAGTATTTT. This codes for CASSPTAGLTDTQYF.

The chain couples TRBV4-2 to TRBJ1-4; the D gene is possibly TRBD1 (6 bases). The CDR3 runs to 16 residues. Germline loops: CDR1 LGHNA, CDR2 YNFKEQ. V shed 0 bases and J shed 8 bases, with 16 bases lying between them. CDR3 protein: CASSQDSEDSAEKLFF. CDR3 coding DNA: TGTGCCAGCAGCCAAGATTCGGAGGACAGCGCGGAAAAACTGTTTTTT.

The rearrangement joins TRBV4-1 to TRBJ2-7; 8 bases are shared with TRBD1. Germline assignment: CDR1 MGHRA and CDR2 YSYEKL. With V trimmed by 5 bases and J by 2 bases, 8 bases remained unmatched. The length of the CDR3 is 15 residues. This chain's CDR3 is CASSNPTGVAYEQYF. Here the CDR3 DNA reads TGCGCCAGCAGCAACCCGACAGGGGTGGCCTACGAGCAGTACTTC.

This chain links TRBV7-2 with TRBJ2-7; TRBD2 matches at 7 bases. Germline loops: CDR1 SGHTA, CDR2 FQGNSA. CDR3 size: 15 residues. J lost 3 bases, V lost 1 base, and 6 bases had no gene match. The CDR3, as DNA: TGTGCCAGCAGCTTAGGTGCGGGAGAAGGCTACGAGCAGTACTTC. Its protein product is CASSLGAGEGYEQYF.

The rearrangement links TRBV11-2 to TRBJ1-1, with D possibly being TRBD1 (5 bases). Per germline, CDR1 SGHAT and CDR2 FQNNGV. V was shortened by 5 bases and J by 3 bases, with 7 bases between the two germline ends. The CDR3 loop spans 12 amino acids. The CDR3, as DNA: TGTGCCAGCAGCCCCAGGGACACTGAAGCTTTCTTT. This translates into CASSPRDTEAFF.

The rearrangement joins TRBV13 to TRBJ2-1, with no clear D. The V gene lost 2 bases and the J gene lost 7 bases, with 3 bases spanning the gap. Germline assignment: CDR1 PRHDT and CDR2 FYEKMQ (reference sequence). This CDR3 region has 11 residues. CDR3 coding DNA: TGTGCCAGCAGCTTACAGAATGAGCAGTTCTTC. It specifies CASSLQNEQFF.

The chain couples TRBV4-1 to TRBJ2-7; the D is unclear. This CDR3 comprises 15 residues. With 0 bases removed from V and 0 bases from J, the gap between germline ends came to 9 bases. Germline V lookup: CDR1 MGHRA, CDR2 YSYEKL. Here the CDR3 DNA reads TGCGCCAGCAGCCAAGAAGACACCGCCTCCTACGAGCAGTACTTC. Amino acid sequence: CASSQEDTASYEQYF.

The V call is TRBV4-1, the J call TRBJ2-1; 13 bases match TRBD2. CDR1 is MGHRA, CDR2 YSYEKL, per germline. V lost 0 bases and J lost 8; bases outside the gene matches: 13. The CDR3 consists of 19 residues. The CDR3 DNA is TGCGCCAGCAGCCAAGAAACCGTAGGACTAGCGGGAGATTGGGATGAGCAGTTCTTC. It yields the protein CASSQETVGLAGDWDEQFF.

This sequence joins TRBV10-3 and TRBJ2-5, with D possibly TRBD1 on 5 matching bases. Germline V CDR1 and CDR2: ENHRY, SYGVKD. The CDR3 covers 12 residues. V was cut by 6 bases and J by 9 bases, with 14 bases left in between. The CDR3 DNA reads TGTGCCATCAGGAGCGCCGAAGGGGCCCAGTACTTC. As protein: CAIRSAEGAQYF.

V and J are TRBV11-2 and TRBJ2-5; TRBD1 matches 7 bases. This CDR3 has 16 residues. The ends lost 4 bases at V and 1 base at J; junction bases unmatched: 9. Germline CDR1 and CDR2: SGHAT and FQNNGV. CDR3 sequence (DNA): TGTGCCAGCAGCTCCTGGACAGGATGGGTCCAAGAGACCCAGTACTTC. Encoded protein: CASSSWTGWVQETQYF.

This sequence joins TRBV4-3 and TRBJ2-7; TRBD2 matches at 9 bases. The CDR3 runs to 15 residues. Germline-derived CDR1 and CDR2 are LGHNA and YSLEER. V shed 4 bases and J 7 bases; nucleotides not matched to a gene: 11. Here the CDR3 reads CASSLAGEGFGEQYF. The CDR3 bases are TGCGCCAGCAGCCTAGCGGGAGAGGGTTTTGGAGAGCAGTACTTC.